This T cell receptor (beta chain) was identified in a study of graft-versus-host responses after intestinal transplantation. Study in general: Recipients received multivisceral, liver-intestinal, or isolated intestinal transplants.

Intraepithelial and lamina propria lymphocytes were released after the graft tissue was processed. Study-level points and caveats: The study found high graft-versus-host to host-versus-graft clonal ratios in allografts of patients with graft-donor T cell macrochimerism.

J gave up 1 base and V 2 bases, and 2 bases lay outside the gene matches. Germline V gives CDR1 MGHRA, CDR2 YSYEKL. The CDR3 contains 15 residues. The assay was immunoSEQ multiplex PCR, and TCRdb's table has in-frame clones only and misses some. Of some 13,000 clones detected, just under 75% appear once; the ten largest clones hold roughly 7.6%. This clone was detected only once. What it binds is unknown. This receptor was taken from a human patient who received an intestinal transplant, so some T cells may come from the graft donor. The input for sequencing was ileum tissue, taken 16 days after intestinal transplant. The chain uses TRBV4-1 and TRBJ1-1, with 9 nucleotides matching TRBD1. The CDR3 DNA is TGCGCCAGCAGCCAACTACAGGGGGCGAACACTGAAGCTTTCTTT. Translating it yields CASSQLQGANTEAFF.